Listed below are T cell receptor beta chains from one sample, sequenced in a study of technical replicates of blood from four donors. TCRdb's table, derived via immunoSEQ multiplex PCR, lists solely in-frame clones and lacks some. The sample yields 68,000 or so clones, more than 85% seen once. Source material: PBMCs. These receptors were collected from a human donor in good health. Some clones in this sample may be carry-over from other donors' samples. Each CDR3 is given without its conserved first and last residue. Size tells how often a clone was seen (once, few, many) or the class of an expanded clone, and some rows leave it out.

J: TRBJ1-5
V: TRBV2
size: .
CDR3: ASTWDRGGNQPQH

J: TRBJ1-1
V: TRBV19
size: .
CDR3: ATRSLNTEAF

J: TRBJ2-5
V: TRBV6-6
size: .
CDR3: ASSYRDGETQY

J: TRBJ2-7
V: TRBV11-3
size: .
CDR3: ASNSKTAGTGWTGEQY

J: TRBJ2-6
V: TRBV2
size: .
CDR3: ASRVSGANVLT

J: TRBJ2-3
V: TRBV4-3
size: .
CDR3: ASSQSVASGGIDTQY

J: TRBJ1-4
V: TRBV5-1
size: .
CDR3: ASSLDRLNEKLF

J: TRBJ2-5
V: TRBV18
size: .
CDR3: ASSPRQGETQY

J: TRBJ1-2
V: TRBV11-2
size: .
CDR3: ASSLTVGGGYGYT

J: TRBJ2-1
V: TRBV29-1
size: .
CDR3: SVEGTGGIYEQF

J: TRBJ2-5
V: TRBV7-8
size: .
CDR3: ASSLPVQETQY

J: TRBJ1-4
V: TRBV4-1
size: .
CDR3: ASSQEKASAANEKLF

J: TRBJ1-4
V: TRBV4-3
size: .
CDR3: ASSQGARDRQEKLF

J: TRBJ1-2
V: TRBV7-9
size: .
CDR3: ASSSPLLLIGYT

J: TRBJ1-1
V: TRBV27
size: .
CDR3: ASSSYLFTEAF

J: TRBJ2-7
V: TRBV10-3
size: .
CDR3: AIAERTGGEWEQY

J: TRBJ2-4
V: TRBV5-6
size: .
CDR3: ASSVQGTKNIQY

J: TRBJ2-3
V: TRBV15
size: .
CDR3: ATSRDPGPGTDTQY

J: TRBJ1-4
V: TRBV4-3
size: .
CDR3: ASSQDLIGAYEKLF

J: TRBJ2-5
V: TRBV5-1
size: .
CDR3: ASSLNTASGTQETQY

J: TRBJ1-2
V: TRBV7-9
size: .
CDR3: ASSPGQGAGGYT

J: TRBJ2-1
V: TRBV7-3
size: .
CDR3: ASSLRDRGYNEQF

J: TRBJ2-5
V: TRBV13
size: .
CDR3: ASSLGGSLETQY

J: TRBJ2-1
V: TRBV6-4
size: .
CDR3: ASSTGTSAPNEQF

J: TRBJ2-1
V: TRBV4-1
size: .
CDR3: ASSQDRPRGESSYNEQF

J: TRBJ1-6
V: TRBV6-1
size: medium-sized
CDR3: ASRDRDRLNSPLH

J: TRBJ1-6
V: TRBV6-5
size: .
CDR3: ASKRQSYNSPLH

J: TRBJ1-1
V: TRBV7-8
size: .
CDR3: ASRRQENTEAF

J: TRBJ2-3
V: TRBV5-1
size: .
CDR3: ASKEFEGTDTQY

J: TRBJ1-2
V: TRBV5-6
size: many
CDR3: ASSLVEGARSYGYT

J: TRBJ2-3
V: TRBV5-1
size: .
CDR3: ASTSGGTSSTDTQY

J: TRBJ1-2
V: TRBV9
size: .
CDR3: ASTPTGQSAYGYT

J: TRBJ1-4
V: TRBV30
size: .
CDR3: AWSYRGSTNEKLF

J: TRBJ2-5
V: TRBV28
size: .
CDR3: ASRPAGQEGETQY

J: TRBJ1-2
V: TRBV5-6
size: .
CDR3: ASSRQGEHYGYT

J: TRBJ2-2
V: TRBV12-5
size: .
CDR3: ASGYRLQGLGGELF

J: TRBJ2-5
V: TRBV6-1
size: .
CDR3: ASSARGLGGTQY

J: TRBJ2-7
V: TRBV5-1
size: .
CDR3: ASSLIAGVGEQY

J: TRBJ1-1
V: TRBV19
size: few
CDR3: ASIKNTEAF

J: TRBJ2-2
V: TRBV30
size: few
CDR3: AWSQGAGELF

J: TRBJ1-2
V: TRBV18
size: .
CDR3: ASSPGQGDLYGYT

J: TRBJ2-5
V: TRBV29-1
size: .
CDR3: SVTSGRGQETQY

J: TRBJ2-2
V: TRBV7-9
size: .
CDR3: ASMSLLIPGGELF

J: TRBJ2-5
V: TRBV15
size: .
CDR3: ATSNSAGGGETQY

J: TRBJ2-2
V: TRBV19
size: .
CDR3: ASSIGTSWSGELF

J: TRBJ1-1
V: TRBV5-8
size: .
CDR3: ASSLRDRYEAF

J: TRBJ2-1
V: TRBV7-9
size: few
CDR3: ASSLGAGYNEQF

J: TRBJ1-2
V: TRBV5-8
size: .
CDR3: ASSLAPVNYGYT

J: TRBJ2-1
V: TRBV30
size: .
CDR3: AWSVGLLNEQF